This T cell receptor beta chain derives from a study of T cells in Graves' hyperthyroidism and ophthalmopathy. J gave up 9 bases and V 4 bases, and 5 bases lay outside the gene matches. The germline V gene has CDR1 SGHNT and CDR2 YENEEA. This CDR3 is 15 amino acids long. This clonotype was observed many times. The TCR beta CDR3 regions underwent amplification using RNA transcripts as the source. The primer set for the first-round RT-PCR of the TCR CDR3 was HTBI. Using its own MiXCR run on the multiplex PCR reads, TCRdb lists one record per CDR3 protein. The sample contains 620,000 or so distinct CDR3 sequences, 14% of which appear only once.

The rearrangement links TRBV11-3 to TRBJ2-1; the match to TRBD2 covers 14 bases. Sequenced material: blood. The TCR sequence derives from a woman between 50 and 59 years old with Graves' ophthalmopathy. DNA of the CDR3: TGTGCCAGCAGCTCGGGACTAGCGGGAGTCAGTGAGCAGTTCTTC. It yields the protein CASSSGLAGVSEQFF.